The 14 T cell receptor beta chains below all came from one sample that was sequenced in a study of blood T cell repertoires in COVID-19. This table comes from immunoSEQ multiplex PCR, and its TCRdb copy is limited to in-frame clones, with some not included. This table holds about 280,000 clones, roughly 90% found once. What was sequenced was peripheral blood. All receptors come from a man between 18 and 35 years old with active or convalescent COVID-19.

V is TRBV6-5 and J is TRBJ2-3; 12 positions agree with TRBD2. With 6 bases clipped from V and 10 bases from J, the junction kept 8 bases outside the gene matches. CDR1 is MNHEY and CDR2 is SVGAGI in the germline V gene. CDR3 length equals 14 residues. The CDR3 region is CASSPGLAGLPQYF. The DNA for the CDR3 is TGTGCCAGCAGCCCCGGACTAGCGGGGCTCCCGCAGTATTTT.

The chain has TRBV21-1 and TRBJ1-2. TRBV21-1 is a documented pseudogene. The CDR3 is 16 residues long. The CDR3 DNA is TGTGCCAGCAGCAAAACCCCCAGCCAGAGGAACTATGGCTACACCTTC. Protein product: CASSKTPSQRNYGYTF.

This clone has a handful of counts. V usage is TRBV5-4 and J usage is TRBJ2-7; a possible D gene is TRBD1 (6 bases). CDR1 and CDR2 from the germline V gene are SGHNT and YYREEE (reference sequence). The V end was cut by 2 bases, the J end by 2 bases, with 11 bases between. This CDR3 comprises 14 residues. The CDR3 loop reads CASSFTGTTYEQYF. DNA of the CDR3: TGTGCCAGCAGCTTTACCGGGACAACCTACGAGCAGTACTTC.

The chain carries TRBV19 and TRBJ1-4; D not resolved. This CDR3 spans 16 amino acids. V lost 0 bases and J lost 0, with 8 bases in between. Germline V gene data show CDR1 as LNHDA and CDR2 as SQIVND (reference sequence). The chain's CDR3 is CASSIDAAATNEKLFF. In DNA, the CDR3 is TGTGCCAGTAGTATAGATGCGGCAGCAACTAATGAAAAACTGTTTTTT.

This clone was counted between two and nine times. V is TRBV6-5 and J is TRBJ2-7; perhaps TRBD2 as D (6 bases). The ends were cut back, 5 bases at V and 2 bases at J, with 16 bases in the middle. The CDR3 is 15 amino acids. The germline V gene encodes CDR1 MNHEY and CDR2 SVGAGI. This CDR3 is CASSTVGTSPYEQYF. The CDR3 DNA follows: TGTGCCAGCAGTACCGTCGGGACTTCTCCCTACGAGCAGTACTTC.

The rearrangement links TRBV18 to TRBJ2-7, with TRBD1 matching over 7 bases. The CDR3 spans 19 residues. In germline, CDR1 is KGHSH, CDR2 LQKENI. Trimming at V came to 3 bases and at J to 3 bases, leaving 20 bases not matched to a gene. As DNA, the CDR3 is TGTGCCAGCTCACCTGGTACAGGGGCGCGGAGGTCGAGGCTCTACGAGCAGTACTTC. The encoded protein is CASSPGTGARRSRLYEQYF.

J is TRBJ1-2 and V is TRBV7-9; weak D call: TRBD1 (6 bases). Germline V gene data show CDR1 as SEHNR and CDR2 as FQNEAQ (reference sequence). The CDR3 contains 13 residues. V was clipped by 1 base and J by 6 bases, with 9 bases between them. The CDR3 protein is CASSLGTEDGYTF. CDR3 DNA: TGTGCCAGCAGCTTAGGGACAGAAGATGGCTACACCTTC.

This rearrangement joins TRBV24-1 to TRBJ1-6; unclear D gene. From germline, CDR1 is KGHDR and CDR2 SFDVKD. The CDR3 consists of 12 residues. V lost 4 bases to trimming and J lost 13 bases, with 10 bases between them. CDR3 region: CATSDANGPLHF. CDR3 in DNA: TGTGCCACCAGTGACGCTAACGGGCCCCTCCACTTT.

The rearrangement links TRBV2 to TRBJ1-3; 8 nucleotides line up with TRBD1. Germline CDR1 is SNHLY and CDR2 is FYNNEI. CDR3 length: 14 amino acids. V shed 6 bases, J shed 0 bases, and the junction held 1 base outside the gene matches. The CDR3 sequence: CASRGTGSGNTIYF. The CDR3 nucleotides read TGTGCCAGCAGGGGGACAGGCTCTGGAAACACCATATATTTT.

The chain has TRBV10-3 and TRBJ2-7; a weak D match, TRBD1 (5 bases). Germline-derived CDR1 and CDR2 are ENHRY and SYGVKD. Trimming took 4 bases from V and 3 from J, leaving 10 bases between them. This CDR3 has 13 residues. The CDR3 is CAISARDIYEQYF. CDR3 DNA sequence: TGTGCCATCAGTGCCAGGGATATCTACGAGCAGTACTTC.

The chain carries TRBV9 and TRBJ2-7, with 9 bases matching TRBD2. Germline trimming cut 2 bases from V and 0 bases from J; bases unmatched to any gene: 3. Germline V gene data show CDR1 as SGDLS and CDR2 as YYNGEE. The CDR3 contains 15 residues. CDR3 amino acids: CASSVSGGHSYEQYF. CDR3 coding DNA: TGTGCCAGCAGCGTCAGCGGGGGGCACTCCTACGAGCAGTACTTC. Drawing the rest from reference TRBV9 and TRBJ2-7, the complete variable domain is DSGVTQTPKHLITATGQRVTLRCSPRSGDLSVYWYQQSLDQGLQFLIQYYNGEERAKGNILERFSAQQFPDLHSELNLSSLELGDSALYFCASSVSGGHSYEQYFGPGTRLTVT.

The CDR3: CASSHPQRGGSYEQYF. CDR3 DNA: TGTGCCAGCAGCCACCCTCAGCGGGGGGGGTCCTACGAGCAGTACTTC. The chain recombines TRBV9 with TRBJ2-7, with TRBD2 matching 10 bases. This CDR3 spans 16 amino acids. Trimming removed 4 bases from V and 1 base from J; junction bases left unmatched: 8. Germline assignment: CDR1 SGDLS and CDR2 YYNGEE.

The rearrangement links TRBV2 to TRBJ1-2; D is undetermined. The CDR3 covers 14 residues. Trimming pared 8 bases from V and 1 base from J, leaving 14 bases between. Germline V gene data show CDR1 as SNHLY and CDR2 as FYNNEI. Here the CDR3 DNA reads TGTGCCAGCGCGGCGGAGAATATTAACTATGGCTACACCTTC. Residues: CASAAENINYGYTF.

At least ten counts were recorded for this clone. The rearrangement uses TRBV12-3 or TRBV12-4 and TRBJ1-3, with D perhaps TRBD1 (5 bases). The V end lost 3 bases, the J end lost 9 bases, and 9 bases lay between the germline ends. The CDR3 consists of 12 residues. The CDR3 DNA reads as TGTGCCAGCAGTTTTCGGGGGTCCACCATATATTTT. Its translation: CASSFRGSTIYF.